Listed here are 26 T cell receptor beta chains from one sample, sequenced in a study of T cells in Graves' hyperthyroidism and ophthalmopathy. TCR beta CDR3 sequences were amplified from RNA transcripts. HTBI primers drove first-round RT-PCR of the TCR CDR3. In TCRdb, the multiplex PCR reads were re-called with MiXCR into one record per CDR3 protein. The sample consists of some 770,000 distinct CDR3 sequences, about a sixth of them appearing once. The sequencing sample was made of blood. The receptors derive from a man younger than 35 with Graves' hyperthyroidism.

The chain has TRBV2 and TRBJ2-3; perhaps TRBD2 as D (5 bases). Looked up from germline, CDR1 is SNHLY and CDR2 is FYNNEI. This CDR3 has 14 amino acids. V was shortened by 6 bases and J by 4 bases, with 14 bases between the two germline ends. The DNA for the CDR3 is TGTGCCAGCAGGGTAGAGTCCGGGGCAGATACGCAGTATTTT. As protein: CASRVESGADTQYF.

Here the CDR3 reads CASSTSGSQQFF. The CDR3 region has the DNA TGTGCCAGCAGTACTAGCGGTTCACAGCAGTTCTTC. The chain has TRBV9 and TRBJ2-1; TRBD2 matches at 8 bases. The ends lost 5 bases at V and 11 bases at J; junction bases unmatched: 6. The germline V gene has CDR1 SGDLS and CDR2 YYNGEE. This CDR3 region has 12 residues. Variable domain in full (rest from reference TRBV9 and TRBJ2-1): DSGVTQTPKHLITATGQRVTLRCSPRSGDLSVYWYQQSLDQGLQFLIQYYNGEERAKGNILERFSAQQFPDLHSELNLSSLELGDSALYFCASSTSGSQQFFGPGTRLTVL.

This sequence joins TRBV3-1 and TRBJ1-2, with D maybe TRBD1 (5 bases). Germline V gives CDR1 LGHDT, CDR2 YNNKEL (reference sequence). This CDR3 is 15 amino acids long. Trimming stripped 5 bases from V and 3 bases from J, with 16 bases between. CDR3 residues: CASSNPTRGDYGYTF. CDR3 in DNA: TGTGCCAGCAGCAACCCTACTCGGGGCGACTATGGCTACACCTTC.

The J gene is TRBJ2-1, the V gene TRBV29-1; weak D call: TRBD1 (6 bases). The germline V gene has CDR1 SQVTM and CDR2 ANQGSEA. This CDR3 is 14 amino acids long. The germline V and J ends were trimmed by 5 bases and 6 bases, with 17 bases remaining between them. This CDR3 reads CSVKQGGGVNEQFF. The CDR3 nucleotides are TGCAGCGTTAAACAGGGTGGCGGAGTCAATGAGCAGTTCTTC.

This clonotype was observed at least ten times. The CDR3 DNA reads TGTGCCAGCAGTACAGCGGGCGCCAATGAGCAGTTCTTC. Its protein is CASSTAGANEQFF. The gene calls are TRBV28 and TRBJ2-1; a possible D gene is TRBD2 (6 bases). CDR3 size: 13 residues. V lost 5 bases to trimming and J lost 6 bases, with 11 bases between them. CDR1 is MDHEN, CDR2 SYDVKM, per germline. The whole variable domain, filled in from reference TRBV28 and TRBJ2-1, reads DVKVTQSSRYLVKRTGEKVFLECVQDMDHENMFWYRQDPGLGLRLIYFSYDVKMKEKGDIPEGYSVSREKKERFSLILESASTNQTSMYLCASSTAGANEQFFGPGTRLTVL.

This clonotype was picked up many times. This chain connects TRBV30 to TRBJ1-2; no definite D call. The CDR3 has 11 amino acids. From germline, CDR1 is GTSNPN and CDR2 SVGIG (reference sequence). The CDR3 loop is CAAGPAYGYTF. The CDR3 DNA is TGTGCGGCGGGCCCGGCCTATGGCTACACCTTC.

This clonotype was seen ten or more times. The chain has TRBV20-1 and TRBJ2-1; 13 nucleotides align to TRBD2. Per the germline V gene, CDR1 is DFQATT and CDR2 is SNEGSKA (reference sequence). V shed 3 bases and J 8 bases; nucleotides not matched to a gene: 4. The CDR3 sequence is 14 residues long. The CDR3 DNA reads as TGCAGTGCTAGGGGACTAGCGGGAACCGATGAGCAGTTCTTC. Amino acids: CSARGLAGTDEQFF.

The chain links TRBV3-1 to TRBJ1-5; D gene unclear. Per germline, CDR1 LGHDT and CDR2 YNNKEL (reference sequence). Trimming cost V 1 base and J 5 bases, with 12 bases left between them. This CDR3 region has 15 residues. The CDR3, as DNA: TGTGCCAGCAGCCAAGGATGGAGGGCCGATCAGCCCCAGCATTTT. Amino acids: CASSQGWRADQPQHF.

This clonotype was seen once. This rearrangement joins TRBV10-3 to TRBJ1-6, with D tentatively TRBD1 (6 bases). The length of the CDR3 is 17 residues. Germline assignment: CDR1 ENHRY and CDR2 SYGVKD. The V end was cut by 5 bases, the J end by 8 bases, with 22 bases between. The CDR3 loop reads CAISNRLHRVQDSPLHF. Here the CDR3 DNA reads TGTGCCATCAGTAATCGGCTACACAGGGTCCAAGATTCACCCCTCCACTTT.

At least ten counts were recorded for this clonotype. V is TRBV15 and J is TRBJ2-7; possibly TRBD2 for D (5 bases). V dropped 3 bases and J dropped 1 base, with 13 bases sitting between them. The CDR3 is made up of 15 amino acids. Germline V gene data show CDR1 as LNHNV and CDR2 as YYDKDF (reference sequence). The CDR3 sequence is CATSRWVEGSYEQYF. The CDR3 DNA follows: TGTGCCACCAGCAGGTGGGTCGAGGGTTCCTACGAGCAGTACTTC.

The chain uses TRBV19 and TRBJ2-7; TRBD2 agrees at 7 bases. The CDR3 totals 14 residues. Germline CDR1 and CDR2: LNHDA and SQIVND (reference sequence). V trimming: 3 bases; J trimming: 0 bases; junction bases outside the gene matches: 2. CDR3 in DNA: TGTGCCAGTAGTATTGGCGGGAGCTCCTACGAGCAGTACTTC. The encoded protein is CASSIGGSSYEQYF.

This clonotype came up many times. The rearrangement links TRBV6-5 to TRBJ1-5, with D uncertain. Germline lookup yields CDR1 MNHEY and CDR2 SVGAGI. The CDR3 covers 16 residues. Trimming took off 2 bases at V and 3 bases at J, with 14 bases between the two ends. The CDR3 spells CASSYVRPVTNQPQHF. The CDR3 bases are TGTGCCAGCAGTTACGTTCGACCCGTGACCAATCAGCCCCAGCATTTT.

This clonotype was recorded at least ten times. The chain joins TRBV2 to TRBJ1-5; D is perhaps TRBD1 (6 bases). Trimming took off 5 bases at V and 5 bases at J, with 16 bases between the two ends. This CDR3 contains 15 residues. The germline gives CDR1 SNHLY, CDR2 FYNNEI. The CDR3 region is CASSLDITGHQPQHF. CDR3 sequence (DNA): TGTGCCAGCAGTCTGGATATTACAGGGCATCAGCCCCAGCATTTT.

The rearrangement uses TRBV4-1 and TRBJ2-5; 7 nucleotides match TRBD2. The CDR3 covers 15 residues. The junction had 11 bases not matched to a gene; V was cut back by 5 bases and J by 5 bases. The germline CDR1 and CDR2 sequences are MGHRA and YSYEKL. CDR3 amino acids: CASSWPEGGPETQYF. DNA for the CDR3: TGCGCCAGCAGCTGGCCAGAGGGAGGGCCTGAGACCCAGTACTTC.

The table lists this clonotype with many counts. The rearrangement uses TRBV2 and TRBJ1-1; D is undetermined. Germline V gives CDR1 SNHLY, CDR2 FYNNEI. Trimming removed 3 bases at V and 10 bases at J, with 12 bases between. The CDR3 loop spans 12 amino acids. CDR3: CASSDGNAGAFF. The CDR3 coding sequence is TGTGCCAGCAGTGATGGCAATGCAGGAGCTTTCTTT.

The rearrangement links TRBV6-2 or TRBV6-3 to TRBJ1-2; 9 bases align to TRBD1. Germline V gene lookup returns CDR1 MNHEY and CDR2 SVGEGT. The junction had 6 bases not matched to a gene; V was cut back by 5 bases and J by 8 bases. The CDR3 has 13 amino acids. In DNA, the CDR3 is TGTGCCAGCAGTCCGGACAGGGGCAGCGGCTACACCTTC. Encoded protein: CASSPDRGSGYTF.

The sample holds many counts of this clonotype. V gene TRBV12-3 or TRBV12-4 combines with J gene TRBJ2-3; D uncertain. Trimming stripped 5 bases from V and 4 bases from J, with 10 bases between. The CDR3 runs to 13 residues. The CDR3 DNA reads TGTGCCAGCAGTAAAGGTGGGGCAGATACGCAGTATTTT. Protein sequence: CASSKGGADTQYF.

This clonotype was seen a handful of times. Germline and junction disagree at one end, which may indicate a read error. J is TRBJ1-2 and V is TRBV27; tentative D call: TRBD1 (6 bases). The CDR3 length is 13 residues. Germline values: CDR1 MNHEY, CDR2 SMNVEV (reference sequence). The CDR3 sequence is CASRFIQGDGYTF. In DNA, the CDR3 is TGTGCTAGCAGGTTTATACAGGGAGATGGCTACACCTTC.

V usage is TRBV19 and J usage is TRBJ1-1; TRBD1 matches at 7 bases. CDR1 LNHDA and CDR2 SQIVND come from the germline V gene (reference sequence). After removal of 5 bases from V and 1 base from J, the junction contained 7 bases not matched to a gene. This CDR3 has 15 residues. CDR3 sequence reads: CASSPKTGENTEAFF. In DNA, the CDR3 is TGTGCCAGTAGTCCGAAAACAGGGGAGAACACTGAAGCTTTCTTT.

The rearrangement uses TRBV19 and TRBJ2-1; 7 nucleotides match TRBD2. The J segment lost 6 bases and the V segment lost 3 bases, leaving 8 bases of the junction unmatched. This CDR3 is built from 15 residues. CDR1 is LNHDA and CDR2 is SQIVND in the germline V gene (reference sequence). The CDR3 sequence is CASSIEGGPGNEQFF. For the CDR3, the DNA is TGTGCCAGTAGTATCGAGGGAGGGCCGGGCAATGAGCAGTTCTTC.

The chain uses TRBV10-3 and TRBJ1-3; the D is unclear. This CDR3 spans 14 amino acids. Germline CDR1 is ENHRY and CDR2 is SYGVKD. V lost 6 bases and J 4 bases, leaving 13 bases between the germline ends. The CDR3 here is CAISAPATGNTIYF. The DNA for the CDR3 is TGTGCCATCAGCGCCCCGGCTACAGGAAACACCATATATTTT.

This clonotype was counted many times. The chain uses TRBV28 and TRBJ1-2; 8 bases align to TRBD1. CDR1 is MDHEN and CDR2 is SYDVKM in the germline V gene. There are 16 residues in the CDR3. After removal of 5 bases from V and 4 bases from J, the junction contained 12 bases not matched to a gene. The CDR3 sequence is CASSGPFGTGFYGYTF. As DNA, the CDR3 is TGTGCCAGCAGTGGACCCTTCGGGACAGGTTTCTATGGCTACACCTTC.

This chain uses TRBV19 with TRBJ1-1; unclear D gene. The CDR3 is made up of 14 amino acids. Germline V gene lookup returns CDR1 LNHDA and CDR2 SQIVND (reference sequence). Trimming left V 5 bases short and J 6 bases short, with 16 bases between. Written as DNA, the CDR3 is TGTGCCAGTAGTCCCCGATCCGGAAGGCCTGAAGCTTTCTTT. Amino acid sequence: CASSPRSGRPEAFF.

This clonotype was seen at least ten times. This chain joins TRBV7-8 and TRBJ2-7; 7 nucleotides match TRBD2. CDR3 length equals 14 residues. Germline V CDR1 and CDR2: SGHVS, FQNEAQ. Trimming cost V 5 bases and J 2 bases; bases outside gene matches: 6. This CDR3 reads CASSPAGRTYEQYF. The CDR3 DNA is TGTGCCAGCAGCCCAGCGGGAAGGACCTACGAGCAGTACTTC.

For this clonotype: It is unclear where the CDR3 begins or ends on the DNA, so no DNA is shown, and the CDR3 is as TCRdb lists it. This sequence joins TRBV5-6 and TRBJ2-7; the table names TRBD2, a call not compared with the DNA. Germline V CDR1 and CDR2: SGHDT, YYEEEE. The CDR3 spans 18 amino acids, including both terminal residues. This CDR3 is CASSIYLCSVVGSAEQYF.

This clonotype showed up many times. The chain carries TRBV5-1 and TRBJ2-3, with 8 bases that match TRBD2. The CDR3 is made up of 16 amino acids. Germline V gives CDR1 SGHRS, CDR2 YFSETQ. Trimming at V came to 5 bases and at J to 6 bases, leaving 14 bases not matched to a gene. The CDR3 loop is CASSPPAGGQGDTQYF. CDR3 nucleotides: TGCGCCAGCAGTCCTCCCGCGGGGGGCCAGGGCGATACGCAGTATTTT.